These T cell receptor beta chains were read from a single sample in a study of cytomegalovirus exposure and HLA in healthy donors. The repertoire was sequenced with immunoSEQ multiplex PCR; TCRdb's copy has only in-frame clones and lacks some. This table holds roughly 150,000 clones, approximately 80% found once. Source material: PBMCs. The receptors originated from a man aged 25-45 years in good health and CMV-seropositive. Each CDR3 is given with its conserved first and last residue. A D gene is named only where the DNA matches it firmly. The listing skips clone size in some rows; elsewhere it reads once, few, many or a size class.

CASSRGQSYGYTF	TGCGCCAGCAGTCGAGGACAGTCCTATGGCTACACCTTC	.	TRBV5-1	TRBJ1-2	.
CASSLITGGLYNEQFF	TGTGCCAGCAGCCTAATAACAGGGGGTCTCTACAATGAGCAGTTCTTC	once	TRBV9	TRBJ2-1	TRBD1
CASSLGAGASTDTQYF	TGTGCCAGCAGCTTGGGGGCAGGGGCTAGCACAGATACGCAGTATTTT	.	TRBV5-8	TRBJ2-3	.
CASSSGASTDTQYF	TGTGCCAGCAGCTCCGGTGCTAGCACAGATACGCAGTATTTT	.	TRBV7-9	TRBJ2-3	.
CASSRDFRTGELFF	TGTGCCAGTAGCCGGGACTTCCGAACCGGGGAGCTGTTTTTT	.	TRBV19	TRBJ2-2	.
CASSLVGLAGSGELFF	TGTGCCAGCAGCTTAGTCGGACTAGCTGGATCCGGGGAGCTGTTTTTT	.	TRBV7-6	TRBJ2-2	TRBD2
CASSLGQDRGILATGELFF	TGTGCCAGCAGTTTAGGACAGGACAGGGGGATCCTCGCCACCGGGGAGCTGTTTTTT	.	TRBV28	TRBJ2-2	TRBD1
CASVAGMNTEAFF	TGTGCCAGCGTTGCAGGGATGAACACTGAAGCTTTCTTT	.	TRBV6-1	TRBJ1-1	.
CASSPLTGTNYGYTF	TGTGCCAGCAGTCCCCTGACAGGGACTAACTATGGCTACACCTTC	once	TRBV6-6	TRBJ1-2	TRBD1
CASSLAQGALQETQYF	TGCGCCAGCAGCTTGGCACAGGGGGCCCTCCAAGAGACCCAGTACTTC	.	TRBV5-1	TRBJ2-5	TRBD1
CGSGWTGIISSGNTIYF	TGTGGGAGCGGTTGGACAGGGATCATAAGCTCTGGAAACACCATATATTTT	.	TRBV11-2	TRBJ1-3	TRBD1
CASIPRGGRPDTQYF	TGTGCCAGCATCCCTCGAGGCGGCCGGCCAGATACGCAGTATTTT	few	TRBV6-1	TRBJ2-3	.
CASSSGGGLDTQYF	TGCGCCAGCAGCTCGGGGGGGGGACTAGATACGCAGTATTTT	.	TRBV5-1	TRBJ2-3	TRBD2
CASKEVGQLYEQYF	TGTGCCAGCAAGGAAGTGGGACAACTTTACGAGCAGTACTTC	.	TRBV27	TRBJ2-7	.
CASSATDRGRLGNTIYF	TGTGCCAGCAGTGCTACGGACAGGGGGCGGTTGGGAAACACCATATATTTT	once	TRBV6-1	TRBJ1-3	TRBD1
CASSAGSVADTQYF	TGTGCCAGCAGCGCCGGGAGCGTGGCAGATACGCAGTATTTT	.	TRBV9	TRBJ2-3	.
CASSTYRATEAFF	TGTGCCAGCAGCACATACAGAGCCACTGAAGCTTTCTTT	.	TRBV7-9	TRBJ1-1	.
CASSAGQGVSNQPQHF	TGTGCCAGTAGTGCCGGACAGGGCGTCAGCAATCAGCCCCAGCATTTT	.	TRBV19	TRBJ1-5	TRBD1
CASSEVVREKLFF	TGTGCCAGCAGCGAGGTGGTTAGGGAAAAACTGTTTTTT	once	TRBV6-5	TRBJ1-4	.
CASSEAGTGGYGYTF	TGTGCCAGCAGTGAAGCTGGGACAGGGGGTTATGGCTACACCTTC	.	TRBV6-1	TRBJ1-2	TRBD1
CASSLEGISNQPQHF	TGCGCCAGCAGCTTGGAGGGGATTAGCAATCAGCCCCAGCATTTT	.	TRBV5-1	TRBJ1-5	.
CASSLVGLLAASGTDTQYF	TGTGCCAGCAGCTTGGTCGGGTTGTTAGCGGCCTCAGGAACAGATACGCAGTATTTT	.	TRBV5-4	TRBJ2-3	.
CASSPPASGSYNEQFF	TGTGCCAGCAGCCCGCCGGCTAGCGGGAGTTATAATGAGCAGTTCTTC	.	TRBV7-9	TRBJ2-1	TRBD2
CSAGTGDQPQHF	TGCAGCGCCGGAACAGGGGATCAGCCCCAGCATTTT	once	TRBV29-1	TRBJ1-5	TRBD1
CASSQDPAEAYGYTF	TGTGCCAGCAGCCAAGACCCAGCTGAGGCCTATGGCTACACCTTC	.	TRBV4-2	TRBJ1-2	.
CASSPGTIYEQYF	TGTGCCAGCAGCCCGGGGACTATCTACGAGCAGTACTTC	.	TRBV7-9	TRBJ2-7	TRBD2